This is a list of T cell receptor beta chains from one sample in a study of T cells in Graves' hyperthyroidism and ophthalmopathy. TCRdb processed the multiplex PCR reads anew with MiXCR; each CDR3 protein has one entry. This sample has about 350,000 distinct CDR3 sequences, with approximately 15% found just once. The material sequenced was blood. These receptors were collected from a woman in her thirties with Graves' hyperthyroidism. CDR3s include the opening cysteine and the closing phenylalanine or tryptophan. A D gene is named only where the DNA matches it firmly. For some rows the clone size is stated as once, few or many, or as a class when expanded; others skip it.

d_gene	v_gene	abundance	j_gene	len	CDR3aa	CDR3nt
.	TRBV6-2/TRBV6-3	many	TRBJ2-7	14	CASSSPGLSYEQYF	TGTGCCAGCAGTTCACCGGGACTCTCCTACGAGCAGTACTTC
.	TRBV6-2/TRBV6-3	few	TRBJ2-7	13	CASSYDTSYEQYF	TGTGCCAGCAGTTACGACACCTCCTACGAGCAGTACTTC
.	TRBV6-1	few	TRBJ2-1	15	CASSPSPSSYNEQFF	TGTGCCAGCAGCCCTAGCCCGAGCTCCTACAATGAGCAGTTCTTC
TRBD1	TRBV5-6	few	TRBJ2-5	15	CASSRTDRQEETQYF	TGTGCCAGCAGCCGTACGGACAGGCAAGAAGAGACCCAGTACTTC
TRBD2	TRBV12-3/TRBV12-4	many	TRBJ2-7	18	CASSHGLAGPSGTYEQYF	TGTGCCAGCAGCCATGGACTAGCGGGACCCTCGGGCACCTACGAGCAGTACTTC
.	TRBV28	many	TRBJ1-2	13	CASSPDRFYGYTF	TGTGCCAGCAGTCCCGACAGGTTCTATGGCTACACCTTC
TRBD1	TRBV12-3/TRBV12-4	many	TRBJ1-5	14	CASSLDRADQPQHF	TGTGCCAGCAGCCTAGACAGGGCAGATCAGCCCCAGCATTTT
.	TRBV27	many	TRBJ2-1	17	CASSHRSQGDYYNEQFF	TGTGCCAGCAGTCATCGCTCACAGGGCGACTACTACAATGAGCAGTTCTTC
TRBD2	TRBV14	few	TRBJ2-5	16	CASSPQTSGTVETQYF	TGTGCCAGCAGCCCACAGACTAGCGGGACTGTAGAGACCCAGTACTTC
TRBD1	TRBV20-1	many	TRBJ2-5	15	CSAMPGTATQETQYF	TGCAGTGCTATGCCCGGGACAGCAACACAAGAGACCCAGTACTTC
.	TRBV5-1	few	TRBJ2-1	17	CASSPRVQGNGVNEQFF	TGCGCCAGCAGCCCCCGTGTTCAGGGTAACGGGGTAAATGAGCAGTTCTTC
TRBD2	TRBV2	many	TRBJ2-5	15	CASAGLAGREETQYF	TGTGCCAGCGCGGGACTAGCGGGAAGAGAAGAGACCCAGTACTTC
TRBD1	TRBV7-2	many	TRBJ1-1	12	CASSRYDRGAFF	TGTGCCAGCAGCCGATACGACAGGGGGGCTTTCTTT
.	TRBV27	.	TRBJ1-5	13	CASSLGWWQPQHF	TGTGCCAGCAGTTTAGGGTGGTGGCAGCCCCAGCATTTT
.	TRBV27	many	TRBJ2-2	16	CASSLLGGINTGELFF	TGTGCCAGCAGTTTATTAGGGGGGATCAACACCGGGGAGCTGTTTTTT
.	TRBV29-1	.	TRBJ2-1	15	CSVDGLVAWPNEQFF	TGCAGCGTTGATGGGTTGGTTGCTTGGCCCAATGAGCAGTTCTTC
.	TRBV5-4	.	TRBJ2-2	15	CASSSKKGETGELFF	TGTGCCAGCAGCTCGAAAAAGGGGGAGACCGGGGAGCTGTTTTTT
TRBD2	TRBV9	.	TRBJ2-1	15	CASSVNWREPNEQFF	TGTGCCAGCAGCGTAAATTGGCGGGAGCCCAATGAGCAGTTCTTC
TRBD1	TRBV6-1	.	TRBJ2-5	14	CASRLDRGRETQYF	TGTGCCAGCAGGTTGGACAGGGGGCGGGAGACCCAGTACTTC
.	TRBV11-2	many	TRBJ2-5	14	CASSPSKLEETQYF	TGTGCCAGCAGCCCCTCGAAGTTAGAAGAGACCCAGTACTTC
.	TRBV7-2	many	TRBJ2-6	18	CASSLVAKRISGANVLTF	TGTGCCAGCAGCTTAGTGGCGAAGAGAATTTCTGGGGCCAACGTCCTGACTTTC
TRBD2	TRBV2	few	TRBJ2-1	15	CASRQLAGFDNEQFF	TGTGCCAGCAGACAACTAGCGGGATTCGACAATGAGCAGTTCTTC
TRBD2	TRBV15	few	TRBJ2-1	12	CATSRETGEGFF	TGTGCCACCAGCAGGGAGACGGGGGAGGGGTTCTTC
.	TRBV12-5	many	TRBJ2-1	15	CASGPEIAAYNEQFF	TGTGCTAGTGGCCCTGAAATAGCGGCATACAATGAGCAGTTCTTC
.	TRBV12-3/TRBV12-4	many	TRBJ1-5	15	CASSFGGGSNQPQHF	TGTGCCAGCAGTTTTGGGGGAGGGAGCAATCAGCCCCAGCATTTT
TRBD2	TRBV29-1	many	TRBJ2-1	14	CSVEWLAGLNEQFF	TGCAGCGTTGAATGGCTAGCGGGACTCAATGAGCAGTTCTTC
.	TRBV5-1	.	TRBJ2-1	13	CASSLEGDREQFF	TGCGCCAGCAGCTTGGAGGGGGATCGCGAGCAGTTCTTC
.	TRBV18	few	TRBJ2-2	17	CASSPPWSSRRTGELFF	TGTGCCAGCTCACCACCGTGGAGCAGTCGAAGGACCGGGGAGCTGTTTTTT
.	TRBV4-1	.	TRBJ2-3	13	CASSQPGENTQYF	TGCGCCAGCAGCCAGCCCGGGGAGAATACGCAGTATTTT
TRBD2	TRBV12-3/TRBV12-4	few	TRBJ2-1	16	CASSTRGEGGNNEQFF	TGTGCCAGCAGTACCCGAGGGGAGGGAGGAAATAATGAGCAGTTCTTC
TRBD2	TRBV20-1	few	TRBJ2-1	13	CSATGLLYNEQFF	TGCAGTGCCACGGGACTACTCTACAATGAGCAGTTCTTC
TRBD1	TRBV12-3/TRBV12-4	many	TRBJ1-1	14	CASSPRTGWAGAFF	TGTGCCAGCAGCCCCAGGACAGGGTGGGCGGGAGCTTTCTTT
TRBD2	TRBV12-3/TRBV12-4	many	TRBJ2-3	16	CASSSSGRELADTQYF	TGTGCCAGCAGTTCTAGCGGGAGGGAGCTGGCAGATACGCAGTATTTT
TRBD2	TRBV6-2/TRBV6-3	many	TRBJ2-1	16	CASSPLTSGRAVEQFF	TGTGCCAGCAGTCCATTAACTAGCGGGAGGGCGGTTGAGCAGTTCTTC
.	TRBV7-2	many	TRBJ1-5	15	CASSPTTGLNQPQHF	TGTGCCAGCAGCCCGACGACAGGACTCAATCAGCCCCAGCATTTT
.	TRBV25-1	.	TRBJ2-3	13	CASSPPAPNTQYF	TGTGCCAGCAGTCCCCCCGCCCCGAATACGCAGTATTTT
.	TRBV7-9	.	TRBJ2-7	14	CASSSDGQPSEQYF	TGTGCCAGCAGCTCAGACGGGCAGCCCTCCGAGCAGTACTTC
TRBD1	TRBV28	.	TRBJ1-2	15	CASSDPGQNNYGYTF	TGTGCCAGCAGTGACCCGGGACAGAATAACTATGGCTACACCTTC
.	TRBV19	.	TRBJ1-5	14	CASTQGVSNQPQHF	TGTGCCAGCACCCAAGGAGTTAGCAATCAGCCCCAGCATTTT
.	TRBV18	.	TRBJ2-1	16	CASSPPAGGKPNEQFF	TGTGCCAGCTCACCACCGGCCGGGGGCAAGCCCAATGAGCAGTTCTTC
TRBD1	TRBV6-2/TRBV6-3	.	TRBJ2-1	14	CASTGQGSYNEQFF	TGTGCCAGCACGGGACAGGGGTCCTACAATGAGCAGTTCTTC
.	TRBV10-3	few	TRBJ1-5	12	CAIAAANQPQHF	TGTGCCATCGCAGCCGCTAATCAGCCCCAGCATTTT
.	TRBV24-1	.	TRBJ2-3	15	CATRAGRTSTDTQYF	TGTGCCACCAGGGCGGGGCGGACTAGCACAGATACGCAGTATTTT
TRBD1	TRBV15	many	TRBJ1-4	17	CATSRPGTGGDNEKLFF	TGTGCCACCAGCAGGCCCGGGACAGGGGGCGATAATGAAAAACTGTTTTTT
.	TRBV29-1	many	TRBJ2-7	13	CSVAQVSSYEQYF	TGCAGCGTGGCTCAGGTCAGCTCCTACGAGCAGTACTTC
TRBD2	TRBV7-8	few	TRBJ2-5	18	CASSLVGTSGVGQETQYF	TGTGCCAGCAGCTTAGTGGGGACTAGCGGAGTGGGTCAAGAGACCCAGTACTTC
TRBD2	TRBV30	.	TRBJ2-1	14	CAWSTAGVVHEQFF	TGTGCCTGGAGTACAGCGGGAGTTGTACATGAGCAGTTCTTC
TRBD2	TRBV12-3/TRBV12-4	.	TRBJ2-2	16	CASRRTSGRGTGELFF	TGTGCCAGCAGACGGACTAGCGGGAGGGGAACCGGGGAGCTGTTTTTT
TRBD2	TRBV30	.	TRBJ2-1	14	CAWRRAGGPDEQFF	TGTGCCTGGAGAAGAGCGGGAGGGCCAGATGAGCAGTTCTTC
TRBD1	TRBV11-2	.	TRBJ2-7	18	CASSAPNLPGQGAYEQYF	TGTGCCAGCAGCGCCCCTAACCTACCGGGACAGGGAGCCTACGAGCAGTACTTC
TRBD2	TRBV11-2	few	TRBJ2-1	18	CASSLWGGLSSSYNEQFF	TGTGCCAGCAGCTTATGGGGAGGGCTATCCAGCTCCTACAATGAGCAGTTCTTC
TRBD1	TRBV20-1	few	TRBJ2-7	14	CSATPGTGSYEQYF	TGCAGTGCGACCCCCGGGACAGGGTCCTACGAGCAGTACTTC
.	TRBV12-3/TRBV12-4	many	TRBJ2-3	14	CASRPGVPTDTQYF	TGTGCCAGCAGACCGGGAGTACCCACAGATACGCAGTATTTT
.	TRBV27	many	TRBJ2-3	14	CASRPGRRTDTQYF	TGTGCCAGCAGACCAGGACGACGAACAGATACGCAGTATTTT
.	TRBV29-1	few	TRBJ2-5	13	CSVVDRSQETQYF	TGCAGCGTTGTAGATCGTTCTCAAGAGACCCAGTACTTC
TRBD1	TRBV9	many	TRBJ1-2	14	CASSESGQGGGYTF	TGTGCCAGCAGCGAATCTGGACAGGGAGGTGGCTACACCTTC